This TCR beta chain comes out of a study of T cells in Graves' hyperthyroidism and ophthalmopathy. Researchers amplified the TCR beta CDR3 regions from RNA transcripts. HTBI primers were employed in a first-round RT-PCR of the TCR CDR3. TCRdb re-called the multiplex PCR reads with MiXCR, one entry per CDR3 protein. Seen here are around 440,000 distinct CDR3 sequences, around 16% observed once, and the top ten hold approximately 8%. Overall study findings and caveats: Within blood appeared most thyroid clonotypes that had expanded above 0.001.

The CDR3 loop spans 14 amino acids. Trimming left V 5 bases short and J 2 bases short, with 16 bases between. The germline CDR1 and CDR2 sequences are SQVTM and ANQGSEA. This clonotype has a count of ten or more. Its specificity is unknown. The origin of this receptor is a woman between 18 and 29 years old with Graves' hyperthyroidism. Sequencing was performed on blood. The V and J genes are TRBV29-1 and TRBJ2-7; D not resolved. As DNA, the CDR3 is TGCAGCGTTCGTGGACGGAGCAGTGCCTACGAGCAGTACTTC. Translating it yields CSVRGRSSAYEQYF.